This T cell receptor beta chain was recorded in a study of T cell responses to AZD1222 COVID-19 vaccine. Study results and caveats: Females outnumbered males among donors, who were mostly white British; clonal diversity was possibly underestimated. Only 5 to 7 individuals given AZD1222 were seropositive at baseline. Reportedly, nearly half the spike-specific TCRs target unmutated variant regions.

Some clones are missing from TCRdb's copy, which holds only in-frame ones; the method was immunoSEQ multiplex PCR. Here the sample spans 70,000 to 95,000 clones, under 90% being singletons. Germline V gives CDR1 SNHLY, CDR2 FYNNEI. The CDR3 runs to 13 residues. Deletions cut 6 bases from V and 5 bases from J, with 13 bases between. As to this clone: The antigen is unknown.

Sequencing was performed on peripheral blood, taken on day 0 of MenACWY control vaccination. The chain is built from TRBV2 and TRBJ1-1; possible D gene TRBD1, 5 bases. This receptor was obtained from an adult in good health. DNA for the CDR3: TGTGCCAGCAGAAGGCACGGGACTACTGAAGCTTTCTTT. It is translated as CASRRHGTTEAFF.